These T cell receptor beta chains were read from a single sample in a study of T cells in Graves' hyperthyroidism and ophthalmopathy. TCRdb fed the multiplex PCR reads into MiXCR, producing one record per CDR3 protein. The sample holds roughly 350,000 distinct CDR3 sequences, about an eighth seen once. The sample consisted of blood. The receptors shown here come from a woman aged 35 to 49 with Graves' ophthalmopathy. The CDR3 runs from the conserved cysteine through the conserved F or W. D genes are given only for firm matches. For some rows the clone size is stated as once, few or many, or as a class when expanded; others skip it.

TRBD1	20	-	TRBV3-1	TRBJ2-6	TGTGCCAGCAGACCTTCACTCCGGGACAGGGTGTTCGCTGGGGCCAACGTCCTGACTTTC	CASRPSLRDRVFAGANVLTF
TRBD1	15	-	TRBV18	TRBJ2-7	TGTGCCAGCTCAACCGGGACAGGGGCGTGGAACGAGCAGTACTTC	CASSTGTGAWNEQYF
-	14	many	TRBV20-1	TRBJ1-1	TGCAGTGCTAGTGGCCGGTCCTGGGGCACTGAAGCTTTCTTT	CSASGRSWGTEAFF
TRBD1	14	-	TRBV4-1	TRBJ1-2	TGCGCCAGCAGCCAAGAACAGGGGTTCTATGGCTACACCTTC	CASSQEQGFYGYTF
-	14	many	TRBV6-1	TRBJ2-7	TGTGCCAGCAGTGAAGGGGGATATCGAGGGGAGCAGTACTTC	CASSEGGYRGEQYF
-	15	few	TRBV7-9	TRBJ2-4	TGTGCCAGCAGCTTAGTTGGACTCAGTGGAAACATTCAGTACTTC	CASSLVGLSGNIQYF
-	12	-	TRBV12-3/TRBV12-4	TRBJ2-1	TGTGCCAGCAGTTCGGGACTGGATGAGCAGTTCTTC	CASSSGLDEQFF
-	17	-	TRBV14	TRBJ1-1	TGTGCCAGCAGCCACCTGAAAACCAACAAGATGAACACTGAAGCTTTCTTT	CASSHLKTNKMNTEAFF
-	13	many	TRBV3-1	TRBJ1-1	TGTGCCAGCAGCCAAGGGGGGCGTACTGAAGCTTTCTTT	CASSQGGRTEAFF
-	15	-	TRBV4-1	TRBJ2-2	TGCGCCAGCAGCCAAGATGATTACAGGACCATAGAGCTGTTTTTT	CASSQDDYRTIELFF
-	14	many	TRBV28	TRBJ2-7	TGTGCCAGCAGTTTCAGTAAGAGGGTCCACGAGCAGTACTTC	CASSFSKRVHEQYF
-	14	once	TRBV28	TRBJ1-5	TGTGCCAGCAGCCCCCCGTCAGGGCTCCAGCCCCAGCATTTT	CASSPPSGLQPQHF
TRBD2	14	many	TRBV20-1	TRBJ2-3	TGCAGTGCTAATAGCGGGAGGGGGGCAGATACGCAGTATTTT	CSANSGRGADTQYF
-	14	few	TRBV6-5	TRBJ1-2	TGTGCCAGCAGTTCGTGGACGGAGAACTATGGCTACACCTTC	CASSSWTENYGYTF
TRBD1	13	many	TRBV12-5	TRBJ1-5	TGTGCTAGTGGCACAGGGGGCATCCAGCCCCAGCATTTT	CASGTGGIQPQHF
-	12	many	TRBV7-8	TRBJ2-3	TGTGCCAGCAGCTTAATAGGCCCTACGCAGTATTTT	CASSLIGPTQYF
TRBD1	16	-	TRBV19	TRBJ2-2	TGTGCCAGTAGTAGCAGACAGGGGGCCCAAAACCGGGAGCTGTTTTTT	CASSSRQGAQNRELFF
TRBD1	16	few	TRBV7-9	TRBJ2-3	TGTGCCAGCAGCTTCGGGGGGACAGGGAATTCAGATACGCAGTATTTT	CASSFGGTGNSDTQYF
-	17	many	TRBV10-2	TRBJ1-4	TGCGCCAGCAGTGAGTCTGAGTGGTGGGGGCGAGAAGAAAAACTGTTTTTT	CASSESEWWGREEKLFF
-	13	many	TRBV18	TRBJ1-1	TGTGCCAGCTCACCGGACATCCTCACTGAAGCTTTCTTT	CASSPDILTEAFF
-	13	many	TRBV28	TRBJ1-2	TGTGCCAGCAGTGTAGTGCCCGGCTATGGCTACACCTTC	CASSVVPGYGYTF
-	15	many	TRBV6-1	TRBJ1-3	TGTGCCAGCAGTCAAGCAGGATGGTCTGGAAACACCATATATTTT	CASSQAGWSGNTIYF
-	15	many	TRBV7-9	TRBJ2-5	TGTGCCAGCAGCTTAGGGGACTCAGCGGGAGAGACCCAGTACTTC	CASSLGDSAGETQYF